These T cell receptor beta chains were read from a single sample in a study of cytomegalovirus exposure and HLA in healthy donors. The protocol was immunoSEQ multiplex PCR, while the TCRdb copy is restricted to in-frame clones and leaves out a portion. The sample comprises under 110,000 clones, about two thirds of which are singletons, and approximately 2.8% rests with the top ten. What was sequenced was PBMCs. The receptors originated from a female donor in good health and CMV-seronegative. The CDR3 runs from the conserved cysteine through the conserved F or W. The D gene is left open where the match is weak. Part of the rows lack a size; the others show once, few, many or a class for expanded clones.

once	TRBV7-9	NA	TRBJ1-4	CASSSIGRGGKLFF	TGTGCCAGCAGCTCAATCGGCCGGGGGGGAAAACTGTTTTTT
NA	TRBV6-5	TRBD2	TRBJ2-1	CASRSSGRSYNEQFF	TGTGCCAGCAGGTCAAGCGGGAGGAGTTACAATGAGCAGTTCTTC
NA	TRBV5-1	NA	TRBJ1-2	CASSLSRDANYGYTF	TGCGCCAGCAGCTTGAGCAGGGATGCTAACTATGGCTACACCTTC
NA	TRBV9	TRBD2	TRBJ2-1	CASSPRDSGRRNEQFF	TGTGCCAGCAGCCCTCGGGATAGCGGGAGGCGGAATGAGCAGTTCTTC
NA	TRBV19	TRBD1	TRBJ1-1	CASSQTGSYTEAFF	TGTGCCAGTAGCCAGACAGGGTCTTACACTGAAGCTTTCTTT
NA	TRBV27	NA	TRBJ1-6	CASRTAAVNSPLHF	TGTGCCAGCAGAACGGCGGCAGTTAATTCACCCCTCCACTTT
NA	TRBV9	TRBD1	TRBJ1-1	CASSVAGTGGTEAFF	TGTGCCAGCAGCGTAGCCGGGACAGGGGGGACTGAAGCTTTCTTT
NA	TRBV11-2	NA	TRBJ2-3	CASSLVGDTQYF	TGTGCCAGCAGCTTAGTCGGTGATACGCAGTATTTT
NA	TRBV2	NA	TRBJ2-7	CASFGAPSYEQYF	TGTGCCAGCTTTGGGGCCCCCTCCTACGAGCAGTACTTC
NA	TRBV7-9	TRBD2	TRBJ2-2	CASSGGASGAGELFF	TGTGCCAGCAGCGGTGGGGCTAGCGGGGCCGGGGAGCTGTTTTTT
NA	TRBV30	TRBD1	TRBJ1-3	CAWSGTGVYGNTIYF	TGTGCCTGGAGTGGGACAGGGGTATACGGAAACACCATATATTTT
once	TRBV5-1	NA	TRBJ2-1	CASSLSGDSTYNEQFF	TGCGCCAGCAGCTTGAGTGGGGACTCAACCTACAATGAGCAGTTCTTC
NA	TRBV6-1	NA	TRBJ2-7	CASSVWTETIYEQYF	TGTGCCAGCAGTGTTTGGACAGAAACTATCTACGAGCAGTACTTC
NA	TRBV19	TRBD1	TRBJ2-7	CATSWGTEGLEQYF	TGTGCCACCTCGTGGGGGACAGAGGGGCTCGAGCAGTACTTC
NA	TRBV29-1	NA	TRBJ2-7	CSVEGGDSHPYEQYF	TGCAGCGTTGAAGGTGGTGACTCACACCCCTACGAGCAGTACTTC
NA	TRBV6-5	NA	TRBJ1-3	CASSYSGEGSGNTIYF	TGTGCCAGCAGTTACTCGGGCGAGGGATCTGGAAACACCATATATTTT
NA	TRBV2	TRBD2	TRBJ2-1	CASGLADEQFF	TGTGCCAGCGGACTAGCGGATGAGCAGTTCTTC
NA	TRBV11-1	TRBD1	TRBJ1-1	CASSLRGTGVMNTEAFF	TGTGCCAGCAGCTTACGCGGGACAGGGGTTATGAACACTGAAGCTTTCTTT
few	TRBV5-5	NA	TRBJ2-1	CASSLQGREQFF	TGTGCCAGCAGCTTGCAGGGCCGAGAGCAGTTCTTC
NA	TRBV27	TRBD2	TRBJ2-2	CASWDGGAGELFF	TGTGCCAGCTGGGATGGGGGGGCCGGGGAGCTGTTTTTT
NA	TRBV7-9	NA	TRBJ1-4	CASSNDTPNEKLFF	TGTGCCAGCAGCAATGACACTCCAAATGAAAAACTGTTTTTT
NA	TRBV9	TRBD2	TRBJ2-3	CASSPSGNTDTQYF	TGTGCCAGCAGCCCTAGCGGGAACACAGATACGCAGTATTTT
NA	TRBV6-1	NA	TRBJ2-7	CASSTRTQSYEQYF	TGTGCCAGCAGTACCCGGACACAATCCTACGAGCAGTACTTC
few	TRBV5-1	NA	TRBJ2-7	CASSLAAVSYEQYF	TGCGCCAGCAGCTTGGCCGCGGTTTCCTACGAGCAGTACTTC
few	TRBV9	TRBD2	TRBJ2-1	CASIPRLTSADNEQFF	TGTGCCAGCATCCCTAGACTAACTAGCGCCGACAATGAGCAGTTCTTC
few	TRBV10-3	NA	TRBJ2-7	CAISVDNLYEQYF	TGTGCCATCAGTGTAGACAACTTATACGAGCAGTACTTC
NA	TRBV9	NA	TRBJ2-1	CASSVDRRDEQFF	TGTGCCAGCAGCGTGGACAGGAGGGATGAGCAGTTCTTC
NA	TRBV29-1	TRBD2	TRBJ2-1	CSGHREGQEQFF	TGCAGCGGACATCGGGAGGGCCAGGAGCAGTTCTTC
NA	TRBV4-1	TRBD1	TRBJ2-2	CASSYRTGGTGELFF	TGCGCCAGCAGCTACCGGACAGGGGGGACCGGGGAGCTGTTTTTT
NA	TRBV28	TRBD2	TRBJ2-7	CASSPSGGLVHEQYF	TGTGCCAGCAGTCCCAGCGGGGGGCTGGTCCACGAGCAGTACTTC
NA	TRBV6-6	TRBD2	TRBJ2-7	CASTKPGLEYEQYF	TGTGCCAGCACGAAACCGGGACTAGAGTACGAGCAGTACTTC
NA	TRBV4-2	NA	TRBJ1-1	CASSLAGLGTEAFF	TGTGCCAGCAGCCTCGCGGGCTTGGGCACTGAAGCTTTCTTT
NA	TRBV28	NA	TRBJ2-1	CASSHQPLIEQFF	TGTGCCAGCAGCCATCAACCACTTATTGAGCAGTTCTTC
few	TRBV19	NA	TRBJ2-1	CASTRASYNEQFF	TGTGCCAGTACGCGGGCCTCCTACAATGAGCAGTTCTTC
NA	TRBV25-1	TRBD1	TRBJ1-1	CASSITGTGKAFF	TGTGCCAGCAGTATAACCGGGACAGGGAAAGCTTTCTTT
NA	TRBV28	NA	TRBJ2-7	CASPQDTSSYEQYF	TGTGCCAGCCCGCAGGACACGAGCTCCTACGAGCAGTACTTC
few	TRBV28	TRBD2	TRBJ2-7	CASSLRTGGLDEQYF	TGTGCCAGCAGCCTAAGAACGGGAGGGTTGGACGAGCAGTACTTC
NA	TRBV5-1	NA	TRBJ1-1	CASSLAGRGDAFF	TGCGCCAGCAGCTTGGCCGGGCGGGGGGATGCTTTCTTT
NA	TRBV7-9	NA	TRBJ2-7	CASSLGGLGYEQYF	TGTGCCAGCAGCTTGGGGGGATTAGGCTACGAGCAGTACTTC
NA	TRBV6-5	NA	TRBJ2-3	CASREYSTDTQYF	TGTGCCAGTCGGGAGTACAGCACAGATACGCAGTATTTT
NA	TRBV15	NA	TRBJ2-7	CATSRDGGPGRGSEQYF	TGTGCCACCAGCAGAGACGGGGGTCCCGGTAGGGGCTCCGAGCAGTACTTC
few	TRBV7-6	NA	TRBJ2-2	CASSPGQGLNTGELFF	TGTGCCAGCAGCCCTGGGCAGGGGCTTAACACCGGGGAGCTGTTTTTT
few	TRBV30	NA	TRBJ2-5	CAHSSGGRGETQYF	TGTGCCCACTCGTCCGGGGGGCGGGGAGAGACCCAGTACTTC
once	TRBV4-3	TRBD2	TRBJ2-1	CASSSGTSGPSYNEQFF	TGCGCCAGCAGTTCCGGGACTAGCGGACCTTCCTACAATGAGCAGTTCTTC
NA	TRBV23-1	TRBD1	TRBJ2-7	CASEGRQNRGNEQYF	TGCGCCAGTGAGGGCCGACAAAACAGGGGCAACGAGCAGTACTTC
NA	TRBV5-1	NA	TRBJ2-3	CASSLERVRDTQYF	TGCGCCAGCAGCTTGGAGAGGGTCCGGGATACGCAGTATTTT
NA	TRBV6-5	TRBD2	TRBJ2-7	CASSYSTSGESEQYF	TGTGCCAGCAGTTACTCGACTAGCGGGGAATCCGAGCAGTACTTC
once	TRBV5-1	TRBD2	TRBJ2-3	CASSFGLAITDTQYF	TGCGCCAGCAGCTTTGGACTAGCAATCACAGATACGCAGTATTTT
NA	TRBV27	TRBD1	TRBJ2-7	CASRRGTGGGYEQYF	TGTGCCAGCAGGCGGGGGACAGGGGGCGGTTACGAGCAGTACTTC
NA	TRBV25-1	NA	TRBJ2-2	CASSKNRETGELFF	TGTGCCAGCAGCAAGAACAGGGAAACCGGGGAGCTGTTTTTT
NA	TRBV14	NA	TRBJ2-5	CASSQARGGTQYF	TGTGCCAGCAGCCAGGCTAGAGGAGGGACCCAGTACTTC
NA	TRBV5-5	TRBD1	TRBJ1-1	CASTATGETEAFF	TGTGCCAGCACCGCGACAGGGGAAACTGAAGCTTTCTTT
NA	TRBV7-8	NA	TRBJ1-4	CASSLAGTGWIEKLFF	TGTGCCAGCAGCTTAGCCGGCACAGGTTGGATTGAAAAACTGTTTTTT
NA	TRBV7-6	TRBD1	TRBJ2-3	CASSSRDRGLDTQYF	TGTGCCAGCAGCTCCCGGGACAGGGGTTTAGATACGCAGTATTTT
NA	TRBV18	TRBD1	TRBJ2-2	CASSPPGTGESGELFF	TGTGCCAGCTCACCCCCCGGGACAGGGGAGTCCGGGGAGCTGTTTTTT
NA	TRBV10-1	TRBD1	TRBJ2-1	CASSDPGQGDNEQFF	TGCGCCAGCAGTGACCCGGGACAGGGGGACAATGAGCAGTTCTTC
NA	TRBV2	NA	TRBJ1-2	CASQDRQGLGYGYTF	TGTGCCAGCCAAGATAGGCAGGGGCTAGGGTATGGCTACACCTTC